Listed below are T cell receptor beta chains from one sample, sequenced in a study of graft-versus-host responses after intestinal transplantation. Antigens of these TCRs are unknown. Profiled with immunoSEQ multiplex PCR; TCRdb holds only in-frame clones, not every one. Of roughly 99,000 clones detected, roughly 90% appear once; the ten largest clones hold around 0.07%. Material: unstimulated CD8+ T cells sorted from spleen or lymph node cells, obtained before transplant. These receptors all come from a human donor who was the organ donor for an intestinal transplant. Both conserved end residues are part of each CDR3. A D gene is named only where the DNA matches it firmly.

V gene	J gene	D gene	CDR3 DNA	CDR3 protein
TRBV2	TRBJ2-7	NA	TGTGCCAGCAGGGACAGTTTCTCCTACGAGCAGTACTTC	CASRDSFSYEQYF
TRBV15	TRBJ2-1	NA	TGTGCCACCAGCGGTCTAGTTGTTCGTGTTGGTTTCAGTCGGGATGAGCAGTTCTTC	CATSGLVVRVGFSRDEQFF
TRBV7-9	TRBJ1-1	NA	TGTGCCAGCAGCTCCGGACAGTCAGAGAAGAATCGGAACACTGAAGCTTTCTTT	CASSSGQSEKNRNTEAFF
TRBV7-9	TRBJ2-2	TRBD1	TGTGCCAGCAGCTTATCCCCCGGACAGGGGGCGGCCGGGGAGCTGTTTTTT	CASSLSPGQGAAGELFF
TRBV28	TRBJ1-4	NA	TGTGCCAGCAGAACAGGGCCAACTAATGAAAAATTGTTTTTT	CASRTGPTNEKLFF
TRBV4-1	TRBJ2-3	NA	TGCGCCAGCAGCCCGATTAGCGAAGTCACAGATACGCAGTATTTT	CASSPISEVTDTQYF
TRBV28	TRBJ1-2	NA	TGTGCCAGCAGTCAAACAGGGTTTCTTGATGGCTACACCTTC	CASSQTGFLDGYTF
TRBV30	TRBJ2-5	TRBD1	TGTGCCTGGGGGACAGTGTCATTAGGGGAGACCCAGTACTTC	CAWGTVSLGETQYF
TRBV9	TRBJ2-1	NA	TGTGCCAGCAGCTTAAGGACAGCTTACAATGAGCAGTTCTTC	CASSLRTAYNEQFF
TRBV25-1	TRBJ1-3	NA	TGTGCCAGCAGTGAACCACGGGACTCTGGAAACACCATATATTTT	CASSEPRDSGNTIYF
TRBV9	TRBJ2-7	TRBD2	TGTGCCAGCAGCGTAGATGTCGGGAGCGGGGGCTACTACGAGCAGTACTTC	CASSVDVGSGGYYEQYF
TRBV5-4	TRBJ1-4	NA	TGTGCCGCCAGAACCGGGGAAAAACTGTTTTTT	CAARTGEKLFF